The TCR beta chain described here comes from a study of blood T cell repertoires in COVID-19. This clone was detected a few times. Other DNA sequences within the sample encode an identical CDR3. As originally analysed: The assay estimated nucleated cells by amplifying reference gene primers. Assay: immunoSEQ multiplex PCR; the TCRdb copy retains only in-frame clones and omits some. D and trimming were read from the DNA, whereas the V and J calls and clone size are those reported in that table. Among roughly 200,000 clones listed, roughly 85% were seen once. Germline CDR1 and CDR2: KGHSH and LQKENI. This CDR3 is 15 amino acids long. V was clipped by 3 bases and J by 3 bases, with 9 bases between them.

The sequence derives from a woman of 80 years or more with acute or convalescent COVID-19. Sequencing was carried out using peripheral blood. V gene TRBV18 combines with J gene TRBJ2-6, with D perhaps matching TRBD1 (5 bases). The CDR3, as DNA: TGTGCCAGCTCACCGCAGGGTAGTGGGGCCAACGTCCTGACTTTC. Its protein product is CASSPQGSGANVLTF.